This T cell receptor beta chain was captured in a study of long-term antiretroviral therapy in people with HIV. Turning to this clone: The antigen remains undetermined.

The V gene's germline CDR1 is MNHEY and CDR2 SVGAGI. V lost 7 bases and J lost 6; bases outside the gene matches: 1. CDR3 length: 14 residues. Study findings and constraints: Controls showed broader CDR3 length ranges than did the HIV repertoires.

Survey-level resolution applied to immunoSEQ assay v3.0. Sequenced by immunoSEQ multiplex PCR; TCRdb stores in-frame clones only, minus some. The sample has about 20,000 clones, 80% to 90% seen once. The chain is built from TRBV6-5 and TRBJ2-1, with 15 positions matching TRBD2. The starting material was unsorted PBMCs, obtained 0.6 years after starting antiretroviral therapy. The receptor was isolated from a woman aged 18-29 years with HIV. The CDR3 DNA follows: TGTGCCAGCATGGGACTAGCGGGGGGCAATGAGCAGTTCTTC. Protein product: CASMGLAGGNEQFF.